A selection of T cell receptor beta chains follows, all from one sample in a study of CD8+ T cells in alopecia areata. Assay: immunoSEQ multiplex PCR; the TCRdb copy retains only in-frame clones and omits some. Of 90,000 to 150,000 clones in the sample, around 56% were seen once. Source: CD4+ T cells sorted from blood, taken at week 4, from a patient treated with tofacitinib. The receptors shown here come from a human donor with alopecia areata. Both conserved end residues are part of each CDR3. The D gene is left open where the match is weak. Size is omitted from some rows. Given values are once, few, many or a class for expanded clones.

v_gene	abundance	j_gene	d_gene	CDR3aa
TRBV5-1	-	TRBJ1-1	-	CASSTTGAEAFF
TRBV29-1	-	TRBJ1-4	-	CSVETRAGEKLFF
TRBV30	few	TRBJ1-2	-	CAWSIRYGYTF
TRBV30	-	TRBJ2-7	-	CAWTLAAMPYEQYF
TRBV27	-	TRBJ2-7	-	CASSLSVLSVIAYEQYF
TRBV19	-	TRBJ1-5	-	CASSMSFNQPQHF
TRBV7-9	-	TRBJ2-1	-	CASSLTYYNGGIEQFF
TRBV30	-	TRBJ2-3	TRBD2	CACSAGGTDTQYF
TRBV29-1	few	TRBJ2-7	TRBD1	CSGRQGYEQYF
TRBV29-1	-	TRBJ2-6	-	CSVRPVLSANVLTF
TRBV15	-	TRBJ2-5	TRBD2	CATSRELAEETQYF
TRBV7-2	few	TRBJ2-5	TRBD2	CASSLEARLAGVETQYF
TRBV6-1	-	TRBJ1-2	TRBD1	CASSWDRGRDGYTF
TRBV9	-	TRBJ1-5	TRBD1	CASSVGTGRNQPQHF
TRBV29-1	-	TRBJ2-5	-	CSVQTSRETQYF
TRBV29-1	-	TRBJ1-2	-	CSVEKGHRSRYGYTF
TRBV5-1	once	TRBJ1-1	-	CASSKETVMNTEAFF
TRBV6-1	-	TRBJ2-6	-	CASSAVSGANVLTF
TRBV18	many	TRBJ1-6	TRBD1	CASSPGTGGLGNSPLHF
TRBV30	few	TRBJ2-7	-	CAWRTPEQGFHEQYF
TRBV7-7	-	TRBJ2-5	-	CASSLGHFTETQYF
TRBV25-1	-	TRBJ2-7	TRBD2	CASSGKGLAVHEQYF
TRBV30	-	TRBJ1-6	-	CAWSTAGFGSPLHF
TRBV5-6	-	TRBJ2-5	TRBD1	CASSGFGTGGGEETQYF
TRBV30	-	TRBJ1-5	-	CAWSGDGRQPQHF
TRBV6-5	once	TRBJ2-5	TRBD2	CASSYTPLAPEETQYF
TRBV30	few	TRBJ1-1	TRBD1	CAWTRGQRTEAFF
TRBV6-5	-	TRBJ1-2	-	CASNNLQRTNYGYTF
TRBV29-1	few	TRBJ2-5	TRBD1	CSAKGQQETQYF
TRBV27	-	TRBJ1-6	TRBD1	CATRQGPNSPLHF
TRBV11-2	-	TRBJ1-1	TRBD1	CASSLRQGAPGTEAFF
TRBV7-9	-	TRBJ2-7	TRBD2	CASSGSGASYEQYF
TRBV11-2	-	TRBJ2-3	-	CATEDSTDTQYF
TRBV10-1	-	TRBJ1-6	-	CASSIEPTSPLHF
TRBV29-1	few	TRBJ1-5	-	CSVAEGGSNQPQHF
TRBV4-1	-	TRBJ2-1	TRBD2	CASSPHISGRHPYNEQFF
TRBV7-2	few	TRBJ2-5	-	CASSSQTAWAETQYF
TRBV9	-	TRBJ1-1	-	CASSTSPIRGTEAFF